The T cell receptor beta chain described here comes from a study of blood T cell repertoires in COVID-19. About the study: COVID-19 samples collected from the United States, Italy and Spain covered acute and convalescent phases.

CDR1 and CDR2 (germline): SGHDN, FVKESK. Trimming stripped 8 bases from V and 1 base from J, with 10 bases between. The CDR3 covers 13 residues. The data were produced by immunoSEQ multiplex PCR, yet TCRdb's version contains in-frame clones alone and is incomplete. The sample has about 230,000 clones, under 90% seen once. Enrolment of Seattle patients took place during active infection, and they were followed longitudinally. Sample: peripheral blood. The TCR comes from a man aged 45 to 65 with COVID-19, enrolled during active disease. This chain connects TRBV14 to TRBJ2-3, with D tentatively TRBD2 (5 bases). The CDR3 is CASGRTRTDTQYF. The CDR3 DNA is TGTGCCAGCGGCAGGACTCGCACAGATACGCAGTATTTT.